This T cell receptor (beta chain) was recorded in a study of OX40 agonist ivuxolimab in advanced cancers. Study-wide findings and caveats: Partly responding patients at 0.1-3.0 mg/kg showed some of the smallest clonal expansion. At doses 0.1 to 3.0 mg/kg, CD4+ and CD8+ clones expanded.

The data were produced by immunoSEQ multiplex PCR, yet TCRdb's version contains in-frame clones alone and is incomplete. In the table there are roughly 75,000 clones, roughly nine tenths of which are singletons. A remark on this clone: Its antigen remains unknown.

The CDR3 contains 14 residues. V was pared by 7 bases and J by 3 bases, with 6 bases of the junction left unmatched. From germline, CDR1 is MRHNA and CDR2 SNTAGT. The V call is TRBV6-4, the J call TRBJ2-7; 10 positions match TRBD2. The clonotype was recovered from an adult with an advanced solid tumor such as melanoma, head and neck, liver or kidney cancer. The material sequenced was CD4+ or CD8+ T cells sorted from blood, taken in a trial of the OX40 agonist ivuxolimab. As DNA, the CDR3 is TGTGCCAGCAACGTAGCGGGAGGAAACTACGAGCAGTACTTC. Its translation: CASNVAGGNYEQYF.